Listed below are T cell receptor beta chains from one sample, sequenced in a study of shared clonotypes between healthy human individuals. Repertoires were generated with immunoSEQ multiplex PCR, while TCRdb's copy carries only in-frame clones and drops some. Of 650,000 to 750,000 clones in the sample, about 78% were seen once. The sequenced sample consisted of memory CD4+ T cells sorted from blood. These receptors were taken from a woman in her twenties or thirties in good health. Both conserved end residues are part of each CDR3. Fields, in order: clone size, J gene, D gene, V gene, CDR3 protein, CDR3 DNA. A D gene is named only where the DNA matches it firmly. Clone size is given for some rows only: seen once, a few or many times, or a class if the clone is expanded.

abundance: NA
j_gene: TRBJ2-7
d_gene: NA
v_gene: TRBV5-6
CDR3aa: CASTQGTNYEQYF
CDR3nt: TGTGCCAGCACCCAGGGGACGAATTACGAGCAGTACTTC

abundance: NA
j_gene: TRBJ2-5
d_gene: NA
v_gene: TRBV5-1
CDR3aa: CASSLGQFQETQYF
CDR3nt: TGCGCCAGCAGCTTAGGACAGTTTCAAGAGACCCAGTACTTC

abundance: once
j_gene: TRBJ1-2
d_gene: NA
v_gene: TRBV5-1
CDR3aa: CASSFGRQVRDYTF
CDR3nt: TGCGCCAGCAGCTTCGGTCGACAGGTGAGGGACTACACCTTC

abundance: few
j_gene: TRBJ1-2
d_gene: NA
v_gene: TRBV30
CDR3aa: CACPIRDGYTF
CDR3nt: TGTGCCTGTCCAATTAGGGATGGCTACACCTTC

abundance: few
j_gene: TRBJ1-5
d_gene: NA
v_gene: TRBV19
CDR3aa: CASTLLRVGNQPQHF
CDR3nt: TGTGCCAGTACCCTTCTACGAGTGGGCAATCAGCCCCAGCATTTT

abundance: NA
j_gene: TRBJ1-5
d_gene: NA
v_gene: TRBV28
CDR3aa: CASSPNYSNQPQHF
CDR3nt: TGTGCCAGCAGTCCAAATTATAGCAATCAGCCCCAGCATTTT

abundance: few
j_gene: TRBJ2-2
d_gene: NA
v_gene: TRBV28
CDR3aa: CASSLSGFGGELFF
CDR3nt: TGTGCCAGCAGTTTATCAGGGTTTGGCGGGGAGCTGTTTTTT

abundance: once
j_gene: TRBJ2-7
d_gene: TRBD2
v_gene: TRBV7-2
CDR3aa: CASSLASSGTYEQYF
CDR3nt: TGTGCCAGCAGCTTAGCTTCTAGCGGGACCTACGAGCAGTACTTC

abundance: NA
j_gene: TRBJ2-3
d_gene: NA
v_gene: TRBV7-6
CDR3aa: CASSQEVGLSTDTQYF
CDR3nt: TGTGCCAGCAGCCAAGAGGTGGGATTGAGCACAGATACGCAGTATTTT

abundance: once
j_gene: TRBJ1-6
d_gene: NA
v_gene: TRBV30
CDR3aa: CAWTRQADSPLHF
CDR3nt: TGTGCCTGGACGAGACAGGCGGATTCACCCCTCCACTTT

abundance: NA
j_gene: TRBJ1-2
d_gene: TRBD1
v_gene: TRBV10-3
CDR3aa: CAIRSDRGDNGYTF
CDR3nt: TGTGCCATCAGATCCGACAGGGGGGATAATGGCTACACCTTC

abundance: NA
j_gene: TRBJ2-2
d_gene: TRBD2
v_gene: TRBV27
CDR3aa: CASSSTSGRRRAGELFF
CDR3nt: TGTGCCAGCAGTTCAACTAGCGGGAGGAGGCGTGCCGGGGAGCTGTTTTTT

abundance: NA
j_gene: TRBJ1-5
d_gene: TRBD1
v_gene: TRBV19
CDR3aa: CASSITGGFQPQHF
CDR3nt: TGTGCCAGTAGTATAACAGGGGGCTTTCAGCCCCAGCATTTT

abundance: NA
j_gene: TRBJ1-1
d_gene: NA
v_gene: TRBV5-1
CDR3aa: CASSPYERGTEAFF
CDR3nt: TGCGCCAGCAGTCCCTATGAAAGAGGGACTGAAGCTTTCTTT

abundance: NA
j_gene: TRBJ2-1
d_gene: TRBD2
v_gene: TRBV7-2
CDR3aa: CASSLALASGSPTNEQFF
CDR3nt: TGTGCCAGCAGCTTAGCGCTGGCTAGCGGGAGCCCCACAAATGAGCAGTTCTTC

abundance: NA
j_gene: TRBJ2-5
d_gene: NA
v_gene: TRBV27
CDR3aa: CASKIARPHETQYF
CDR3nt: TGTGCCAGCAAGATAGCGCGACCCCACGAGACCCAGTACTTC

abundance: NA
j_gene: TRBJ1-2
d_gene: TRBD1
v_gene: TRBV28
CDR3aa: CASRDRVSPGYGYTF
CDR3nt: TGTGCCAGCCGGGACAGGGTATCGCCTGGGTATGGCTACACCTTC

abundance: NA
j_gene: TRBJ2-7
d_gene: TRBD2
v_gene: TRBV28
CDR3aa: CASSLLGRTSGYEQYF
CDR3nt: TGTGCCAGCAGTTTATTAGGTAGGACTAGCGGCTACGAGCAGTACTTC

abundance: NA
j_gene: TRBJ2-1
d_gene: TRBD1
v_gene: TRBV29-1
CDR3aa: CSVVSGTGVMNEQFF
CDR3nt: TGCAGCGTGGTTAGCGGGACAGGGGTAATGAATGAGCAGTTCTTC

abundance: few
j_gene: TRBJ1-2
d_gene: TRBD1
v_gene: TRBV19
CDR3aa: CASKATGGYYGYTF
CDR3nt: TGTGCCAGTAAGGCGACAGGGGGCTACTATGGCTACACCTTC

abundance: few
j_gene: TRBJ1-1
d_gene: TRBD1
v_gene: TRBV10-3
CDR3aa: CAITDRVAFF
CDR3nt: TGTGCCATCACTGACAGGGTAGCTTTCTTT

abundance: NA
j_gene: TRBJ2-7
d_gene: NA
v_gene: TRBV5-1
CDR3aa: CASAPGGGYEQYF
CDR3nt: TGCGCCAGCGCCCCAGGGGGGGGCTACGAGCAGTACTTC

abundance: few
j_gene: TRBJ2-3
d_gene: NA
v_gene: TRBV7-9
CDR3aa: CASSTGHYTDTQYF
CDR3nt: TGTGCCAGCAGCACCGGACACTACACAGATACGCAGTATTTT

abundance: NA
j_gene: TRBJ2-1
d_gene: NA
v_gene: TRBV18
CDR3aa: CASSPPNQRFRGRNEQFF
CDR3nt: TGTGCCAGCTCTCCCCCGAATCAAAGGTTTCGGGGAAGGAATGAGCAGTTCTTC

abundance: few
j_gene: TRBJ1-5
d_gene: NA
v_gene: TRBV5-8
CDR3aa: CASSLMAGGNQPQHF
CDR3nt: TGTGCCAGCAGCTTGATGGCCGGGGGCAATCAGCCCCAGCATTTT

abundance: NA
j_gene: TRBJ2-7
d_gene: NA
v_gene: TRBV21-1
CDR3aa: CASSKGAGGRRYEQYF
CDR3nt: TGTGCCAGCAGCAAAGGGGCCGGGGGCAGGCGCTACGAGCAGTACTTC

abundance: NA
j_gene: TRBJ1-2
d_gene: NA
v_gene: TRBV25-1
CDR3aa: CASSGRYGYTF
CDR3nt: TGTGCCAGCAGCGGCAGATATGGCTACACCTTC

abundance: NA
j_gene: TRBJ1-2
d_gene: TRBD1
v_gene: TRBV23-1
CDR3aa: CASNGGTGDYGYTF
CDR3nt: TGCGCCAGCAACGGCGGGACAGGGGACTATGGCTACACCTTC

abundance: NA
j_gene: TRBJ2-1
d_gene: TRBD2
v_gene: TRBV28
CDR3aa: CATSSQGRGRASGRSYNEQFF
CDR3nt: TGTGCCACCAGTTCCCAGGGACGCGGGAGGGCCTCGGGGCGCTCCTACAATGAGCAGTTCTTC

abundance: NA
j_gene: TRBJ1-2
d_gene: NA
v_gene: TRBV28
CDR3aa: CASSPGGFYGYTF
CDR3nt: TGTGCCAGCAGCCCCGGGGGGTTCTATGGCTACACCTTC

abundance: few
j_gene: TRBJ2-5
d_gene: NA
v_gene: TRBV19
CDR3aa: CASSTHEGGLGETQYF
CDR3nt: TGTGCCAGTAGTACCCATGAGGGAGGACTCGGGGAGACCCAGTACTTC